The 32 T cell receptor beta chains listed next were all sequenced from one sample in a study of T cell clones after liver transplantation (dated by TCRdb to between 2018 and 2021). Library preparation was by the immunoSEQ multiplex PCR assay. The source is immuneACCESS, and TCRdb retained only in-frame sequences with V and J called. Part of the clones is not carried over; for the studies checked, unresolved V genes explain less than half of this, and the remainder is unexplained. The sample table shows under 130,000 clones, and about 86% are seen once. The top ten clonotypes cover approximately 2.9% of the sample. Sequenced here: CD4+ T cells from blood, sampled 47 months after liver transplant. The receptors were gathered from a human patient who received a liver transplant. Following transplantation, T cells from the graft donor may be among those present.

This clone was counted a single time. The J gene is TRBJ1-3, the V gene TRBV5-1; TRBD1 agrees at 7 bases. The germline V gene encodes CDR1 SGHRS and CDR2 YFSETQ. The CDR3 is 16 amino acids. The trim removed 3 bases at V and 0 bases at J, leaving 6 bases unmatched. The CDR3 bases are TGCGCCAGCAGCTCGGGACAGACACTCTCTGGAAACACCATATATTTT. As protein: CASSSGQTLSGNTIYF.

The chain employs TRBV15 and TRBJ1-5, with 7 bases that match TRBD1. CDR1 and CDR2 (germline): LNHNV, YYDKDF (reference sequence). The CDR3 is made up of 17 amino acids. Trimming removed 0 bases from V and 2 bases from J; junction bases left unmatched: 7. CDR3 sequence (DNA): TGTGCCACCAGCAGAGATTGGAGGCAGGGGGGCAATCAGCCCCAGCATTTT. This gives the protein CATSRDWRQGGNQPQHF.

The chain's CDR3 is CASSQNRGDYGYTF. The CDR3 nucleotides are TGCGCCAGCAGCCAAAACAGGGGCGACTATGGCTACACCTTC. This sequence joins TRBV4-3 and TRBJ1-2; TRBD1 matches at 7 bases. CDR1 is LGHNA, CDR2 YSLEER, per germline. V lost 2 bases to trimming and J lost 3 bases; unmatched junction nucleotides: 3. The CDR3 is 14 amino acids.

V gene TRBV7-6 combines with J gene TRBJ2-1, with unresolved D. This CDR3 is built from 14 residues. The germline gives CDR1 SGHVS, CDR2 FNYEAQ. Trimming shortened V by 2 bases and J by 1 base, and 6 bases separated the two germline ends. For the CDR3, the DNA is TGTGCCAGCAGCTTACGCGAATCCTACAATGAGCAGTTCTTC. Protein sequence: CASSLRESYNEQFF.

The chain links TRBV7-2 to TRBJ2-7, with TRBD2 identical over 11 bases. Germline lookup yields CDR1 SGHTA and CDR2 FQGNSA. J was trimmed by 3 bases and V by 5 bases; bases with no gene match: 9. The CDR3 contains 16 residues. The CDR3 sequence is CASSQNRLAGHYEQYF. In DNA form, the CDR3 reads TGTGCCAGCAGCCAGAACCGACTAGCGGGGCACTACGAGCAGTACTTC.

J is TRBJ1-1 and V is TRBV5-4; D gene unclear. CDR3 length: 14 amino acids. Per germline, CDR1 SGHNT and CDR2 YYREEE (reference sequence). V lost 0 bases, J lost 6 bases, and 12 bases lay in between. This chain's CDR3 is CASSLVGTVAEAFF. CDR3 in DNA: TGTGCCAGCAGCTTGGTAGGTACAGTCGCTGAAGCTTTCTTT.

In DNA form, the CDR3 reads TGTGCCAGCGACCCCGGACTAGGCGGGGGGGAGCTGTTTTTT. This gives the protein CASDPGLGGGELFF. The V and J genes are TRBV2 and TRBJ2-2; 7 bases agree with TRBD2. The CDR3 runs to 14 residues. The V and J ends lost 8 bases and 8 bases, in that order; junction bases with no gene match: 11. Germline CDR1 is SNHLY and CDR2 is FYNNEI. Supplemented by reference TRBV2 and TRBJ2-2, the full variable domain reads EPEVTQTPSHQVTQMGQEVILRCVPISNHLYFYWYRQILGQKVEFLVSFYNNEISEKSEIFDDQFSVERPDGSNFTLKIRSTKLEDSAMYFCASDPGLGGGELFFGEGSRLTVL.

This sequence joins TRBV6-5 and TRBJ1-1; 7 bases are shared with TRBD1. The CDR3 has 16 residues. CDR1 and CDR2 from the germline V gene are MNHEY and SVGAGI. V lost 4 bases, J lost 1 base, and 9 bases stayed unmatched. The CDR3 sequence is CASSSPHDRANTEAFF. The DNA of the CDR3 is TGTGCCAGCAGTTCCCCACACGACAGGGCGAACACTGAAGCTTTCTTT.

The rearrangement links TRBV7-8 to TRBJ2-1; D not resolved. Trimming removed 6 bases from V and 1 base from J, with 4 bases in between. This CDR3 region has 12 residues. Germline V gene sequence: CDR1 SGHVS, CDR2 FQNEAQ. For the CDR3, the DNA is TGTGCCAGCAGGGGGTCCTACAATGAGCAGTTCTTC. It encodes CASRGSYNEQFF.

The chain uses TRBV6-1 and TRBJ1-5; D gene unclear. The germline gives CDR1 MNHNS, CDR2 SASEGT. Trimming cost V 1 base and J 11 bases, with 15 bases left between them. The CDR3 has 14 residues. Here the CDR3 reads CASSEVVARAAQHF. CDR3 nucleotides: TGTGCCAGCAGTGAAGTTGTGGCCCGAGCGGCCCAGCATTTT.

The chain carries TRBV19 and TRBJ2-5; a possible D gene is TRBD2 (5 bases). The CDR3 has 13 amino acids. V lost 3 bases and J lost 4, with 9 bases in between. The germline V gene encodes CDR1 LNHDA and CDR2 SQIVND (reference sequence). The CDR3 coding sequence is TGTGCCAGTAGTATCCCCGGGGTAGAGACCCAGTACTTC. It yields the protein CASSIPGVETQYF. Complete variable domain (other parts from reference TRBV19 and TRBJ2-5): DGGITQSPKYLFRKEGQNVTLSCEQNLNHDAMYWYRQDPGQGLRLIYYSQIVNDFQKGDIAEGYSVSREKKESFPLTVTSAQKNPTAFYLCASSIPGVETQYFGPGTRLLVL.

The J gene is TRBJ1-3, the V gene TRBV30, with unresolved D. Germline CDR1 is GTSNPN and CDR2 is SVGIG (reference sequence). This CDR3 has 13 amino acids. Trimming removed 0 bases at V and 0 bases at J, with 3 bases between. The chain's CDR3 is CAWSVLSGNTIYF. The DNA for the CDR3 is TGTGCCTGGAGTGTACTCTCTGGAAACACCATATATTTT.

The V gene is TRBV6-5, the J gene TRBJ1-5, with TRBD1 as a possible D gene (5 bases). The CDR3 contains 13 residues. The ends were cut back, 6 bases at V and 9 bases at J, with 15 bases in the middle. Looked up from germline, CDR1 is MNHEY and CDR2 is SVGAGI. The DNA of the CDR3 is TGTGCCAGCAGCCGGACTGGAGGGGCGCCCCAGCATTTT. The encoded protein is CASSRTGGAPQHF.

This clone was counted a few times. The chain carries TRBV6-1 and TRBJ2-7, with D tentatively TRBD1 (6 bases). The germline V gene has CDR1 MNHNS and CDR2 SASEGT. Trimming stripped 5 bases from V and 10 bases from J, with 15 bases between. The CDR3 is 12 amino acids. This chain's CDR3 is CASSLDRQVQYF. The DNA for the CDR3 is TGTGCCAGCAGTCTCGATAGACAGGTCCAGTACTTC.

The V gene is TRBV7-6, the J gene TRBJ2-3; D is undetermined. Germline V gives CDR1 SGHVS, CDR2 FNYEAQ. V was clipped by 5 bases and J by 4 bases, with 4 bases between them. The CDR3 contains 11 residues. CDR3 amino acids: CASSNADTQYF. The CDR3 DNA follows: TGTGCCAGCAGCAATGCAGATACGCAGTATTTT.

This chain's CDR3 is CASSYKGEQYF. CDR3 coding DNA: TGTGCCAGCAGCTACAAAGGGGAGCAGTACTTC. The V call is TRBV2, the J call TRBJ2-7, with unresolved D. From germline, CDR1 is SNHLY and CDR2 FYNNEI. Trimming stripped 6 bases from V and 7 bases from J, with 10 bases between. The CDR3 has 11 amino acids.

The V and J genes are TRBV11-2 and TRBJ2-7; tentative D call: TRBD1 (6 bases). The CDR3 totals 13 residues. CDR1 is SGHAT and CDR2 is FQNNGV in the germline V gene. The V end was cut by 5 bases, the J end by 4 bases, with 12 bases between. CDR3 residues: CASSHRTGYEQYF. CDR3 DNA: TGTGCCAGCAGCCACCGCACAGGGTACGAGCAGTACTTC.

This clone occurred a few times. V and J are TRBV28 and TRBJ2-7, with 9 nucleotides matching TRBD2. V was pared by 3 bases and J by 7 bases, with 10 bases of the junction left unmatched. There are 15 residues in the CDR3. Germline values: CDR1 MDHEN, CDR2 SYDVKM. The CDR3 loop reads CASSLRSGRSLEQYF. The CDR3 DNA follows: TGTGCCAGCAGTTTGAGGAGCGGGAGGTCTTTAGAGCAGTACTTC.

The chain couples TRBV5-1 to TRBJ2-1, with D unclear. The CDR3 runs to 15 residues. Per the germline V gene, CDR1 is SGHRS and CDR2 is YFSETQ. Trimming took 1 base from V and 7 from J, leaving 15 bases between them. CDR3 sequence: CASSLTGRWPNEQFF. The CDR3 DNA reads as TGCGCCAGCAGCTTGACGGGCCGCTGGCCTAATGAGCAGTTCTTC.

This chain joins TRBV4-2 and TRBJ2-1, with unresolved D. This CDR3 spans 12 amino acids. V was shortened by 1 base and J by 10 bases, with 8 bases between the two germline ends. Germline CDR1 reads LGHNA; CDR2 reads YNFKEQ. The CDR3 DNA reads as TGTGCCAGCAGCCAAGTTGGGATAGAGCAGTTCTTC. It translates to CASSQVGIEQFF.

The chain links TRBV28 to TRBJ1-1; D not resolved. V was trimmed by 0 bases and J by 7 bases, leaving 6 bases between them. This CDR3 is 12 amino acids long. CDR1 is MDHEN, CDR2 SYDVKM, per germline. Here the CDR3 reads CASSLWPSEAFF. The CDR3 coding sequence is TGTGCCAGCAGTTTATGGCCCAGTGAAGCTTTCTTT.

The chain combines TRBV7-9 with TRBJ2-7; TRBD2 agrees at 8 bases. V lost 5 bases, J lost 1 base, and 10 bases stayed unmatched. The CDR3 contains 16 residues. Germline-derived CDR1 and CDR2 are SEHNR and FQNEAQ (reference sequence). Written as DNA, the CDR3 is TGTGCCAGCAGCCCCTTGCCCGGACTAGCTTCCTACGAGCAGTACTTC. This codes for CASSPLPGLASYEQYF.

This clone was observed a few times. The genes are TRBV15 and TRBJ1-2, with a tentative D call TRBD1 (5 bases). The V and J ends lost 7 bases and 6 bases respectively, with 12 bases between them. This CDR3 is 12 amino acids long. The germline V gene has CDR1 LNHNV and CDR2 YYDKDF (reference sequence). CDR3 sequence: CATTGTDDGYTF. The CDR3 DNA sequence: TGTGCCACCACGGGGACGGACGATGGCTACACCTTC.

This clone appeared a few times. The rearrangement links TRBV6-5 to TRBJ1-2; D may be TRBD1 (6 bases). The CDR3 has 13 amino acids. Germline V lookup: CDR1 MNHEY, CDR2 SVGAGI. V shed 6 bases and J shed 8 bases, with 16 bases lying between them. The CDR3 region is CASRRGGLEGYTF. In DNA form, the CDR3 reads TGTGCCAGCAGAAGGGGGGGGTTGGAAGGCTACACCTTC.

This clone has only one observation. The chain has TRBV19 and TRBJ2-1; TRBD1 matches 9 bases. The CDR3 length is 14 residues. The germline CDR1 and CDR2 sequences are LNHDA and SQIVND (reference sequence). The junction had 11 bases not matched to a gene; V was cut back by 10 bases and J by 7 bases. CDR3 in DNA: TGTGCCACCTTCCCGGGACAGGGACCTAATGAGCAGTTCTTC. It translates to CATFPGQGPNEQFF. The full variable domain, its missing parts supplied by reference TRBV19 and TRBJ2-1, is DGGITQSPKYLFRKEGQNVTLSCEQNLNHDAMYWYRQDPGQGLRLIYYSQIVNDFQKGDIAEGYSVSREKKESFPLTVTSAQKNPTAFYLCATFPGQGPNEQFFGPGTRLTVL.

The chain links TRBV28 to TRBJ1-1; D is ambiguous. The ends were cut back, 5 bases at V and 8 bases at J, with 12 bases in the middle. Looked up from germline, CDR1 is MDHEN and CDR2 is SYDVKM. This CDR3 is 12 amino acids long. CDR3 nucleotides: TGTGCCAGCAGTCCCCGGCAGATAGAAGCTTTCTTT. Encoded protein: CASSPRQIEAFF.

V is TRBV7-8 and J is TRBJ2-7, with TRBD2 identical over 10 bases. Germline V gives CDR1 SGHVS, CDR2 FQNEAQ. V dropped 1 base and J dropped 1; count of bases not matched to a gene: 1. The CDR3 sequence is 15 residues long. The CDR3 sequence: CASSLGTSGSYEQYF. In DNA, the CDR3 is TGTGCCAGCAGCTTAGGGACTAGCGGATCCTACGAGCAGTACTTC. The full variable domain, with the rest looked up from reference TRBV7-8 and TRBJ2-7, is GAGVSQSPRYKVAKRGQDVALRCDPISGHVSLFWYQQALGQGPEFLTYFQNEAQLDKSGLPSDRFFAERPEGSVSTLKIQRTQQEDSAVYLCASSLGTSGSYEQYFGPGTRLTVT.

This sequence joins TRBV15 and TRBJ2-7, with TRBD1 as a possible D gene (6 bases). The CDR3 has 17 residues. The V gene lost 0 bases and the J gene lost 0 bases, with 15 bases spanning the gap. The germline gives CDR1 LNHNV, CDR2 YYDKDF (reference sequence). The CDR3 sequence: CATSREITGKSSYEQYF. CDR3 bases: TGTGCCACCAGCAGAGAGATTACAGGGAAAAGCTCCTACGAGCAGTACTTC.

The rearrangement links TRBV30 to TRBJ2-3; D tentatively reads TRBD1 or TRBD2 (5 bases each). Germline V CDR1 and CDR2: GTSNPN, SVGIG (reference sequence). This CDR3 is built from 17 residues. V was cut by 2 bases and J by 0 bases, with 18 bases left in between. This CDR3 is CAWSPRRGRISTDTQYF. CDR3 sequence (DNA): TGTGCCTGGAGTCCCCGTCGGGGCAGAATTAGCACAGATACGCAGTATTTT.

The chain employs TRBV6-6 and TRBJ1-2; D gene unclear. The germline CDR1 and CDR2 sequences are MNHNY and SVGAGI (reference sequence). Trimming left V 2 bases short and J 4 bases short, with 8 bases between. The CDR3 spans 13 residues. This CDR3 is CASSYGGVYGYTF. In DNA form, the CDR3 reads TGTGCCAGCAGTTACGGCGGAGTCTATGGCTACACCTTC.

This clone was detected once. This chain joins TRBV25-1 and TRBJ1-2, with D possibly being TRBD1 (5 bases). With 7 bases removed from V and 2 bases from J, the gap between germline ends came to 11 bases. The CDR3 consists of 13 residues. Germline V gene data show CDR1 as MGHDK and CDR2 as SYGVNS. Here the CDR3 reads CASTPGPNYGYTF. The CDR3 DNA follows: TGTGCCAGCACCCCAGGGCCGAACTATGGCTACACCTTC.

This chain joins TRBV5-8 and TRBJ1-6, with a weak D call TRBD1 (5 bases). The CDR3 covers 16 residues. Trimming stripped 1 base from V and 7 bases from J, with 15 bases between. Germline V gene data show CDR1 as SGHTS and CDR2 as YDEGEE. CDR3 residues: CASSLFIGGENSPLHF. In DNA form, the CDR3 reads TGTGCCAGCAGCTTGTTCATTGGGGGGGAGAATTCACCCCTCCACTTT.